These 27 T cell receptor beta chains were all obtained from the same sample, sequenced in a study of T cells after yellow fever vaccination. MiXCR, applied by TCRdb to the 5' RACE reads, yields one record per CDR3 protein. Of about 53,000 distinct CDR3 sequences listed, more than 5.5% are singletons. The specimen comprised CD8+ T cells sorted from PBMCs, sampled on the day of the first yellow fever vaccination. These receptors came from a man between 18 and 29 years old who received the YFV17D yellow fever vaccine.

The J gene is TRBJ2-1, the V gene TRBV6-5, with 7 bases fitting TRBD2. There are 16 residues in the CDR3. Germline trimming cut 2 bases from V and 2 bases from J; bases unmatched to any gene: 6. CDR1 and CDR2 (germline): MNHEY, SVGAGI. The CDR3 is CASSYGASGTYNEQFF. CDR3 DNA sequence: TGTGCCAGCAGTTACGGCGCTAGCGGAACCTACAATGAGCAGTTCTTC.

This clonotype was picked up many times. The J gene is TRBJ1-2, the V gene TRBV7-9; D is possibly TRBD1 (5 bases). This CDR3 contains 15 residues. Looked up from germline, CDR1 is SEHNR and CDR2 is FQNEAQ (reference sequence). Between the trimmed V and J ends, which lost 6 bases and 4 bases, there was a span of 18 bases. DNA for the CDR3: TGTGCCAGCAGTTTTCCCGGGACTCCGCTCTATGGCTACACCTTC. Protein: CASSFPGTPLYGYTF.

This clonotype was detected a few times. The CDR3 nucleotides are TGCGCCAGCAGCCAAGAGGGGTGGGGGCTTCTTGTTCCCCGCGGATACACCTTC. It is translated as CASSQEGWGLLVPRGYTF. The chain uses TRBV4-1 and TRBJ1-2; D possibly corresponds to TRBD1 (6 bases). V gave up 0 bases and J gave up 11 bases, with 28 bases separating them. This CDR3 has 18 residues. The germline gives CDR1 MGHRA, CDR2 YSYEKL.

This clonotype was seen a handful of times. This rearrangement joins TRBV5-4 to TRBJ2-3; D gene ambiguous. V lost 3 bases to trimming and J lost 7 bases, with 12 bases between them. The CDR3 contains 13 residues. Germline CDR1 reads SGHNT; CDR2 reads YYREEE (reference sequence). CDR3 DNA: TGTGCCAGCAGCTCCCATCGGCTCAATACGCAGTATTTT. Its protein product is CASSSHRLNTQYF.

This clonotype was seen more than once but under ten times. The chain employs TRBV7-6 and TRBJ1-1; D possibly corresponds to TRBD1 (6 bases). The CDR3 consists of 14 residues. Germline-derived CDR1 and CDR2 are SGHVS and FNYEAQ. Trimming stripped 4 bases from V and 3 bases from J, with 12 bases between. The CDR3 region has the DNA TGTGCCAGCAGCTCGAAAGACAGGCACACTGAAGCTTTCTTT. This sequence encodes CASSSKDRHTEAFF.

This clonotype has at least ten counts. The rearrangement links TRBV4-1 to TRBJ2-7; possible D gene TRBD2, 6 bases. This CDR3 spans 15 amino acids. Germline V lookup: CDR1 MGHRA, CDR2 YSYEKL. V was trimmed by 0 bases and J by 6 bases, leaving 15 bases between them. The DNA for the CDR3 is TGCGCCAGCAGCCAAGAGGCCCTCAGGCGGGGCGAGCAGTACTTC. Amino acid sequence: CASSQEALRRGEQYF.

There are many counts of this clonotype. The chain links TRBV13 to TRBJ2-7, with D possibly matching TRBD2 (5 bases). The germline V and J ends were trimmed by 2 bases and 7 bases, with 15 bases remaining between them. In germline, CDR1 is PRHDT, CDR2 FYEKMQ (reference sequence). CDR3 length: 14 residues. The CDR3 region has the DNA TGTGCCAGCAGCTTATCGGGCCCCACGGGGGAGCAGTACGTC. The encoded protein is CASSLSGPTGEQYV.

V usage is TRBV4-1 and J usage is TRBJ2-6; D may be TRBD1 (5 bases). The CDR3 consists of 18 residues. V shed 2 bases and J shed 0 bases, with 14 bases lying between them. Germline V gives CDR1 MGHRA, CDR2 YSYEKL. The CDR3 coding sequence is TGCGCCAGCAGCCAACGGCTGACAGCCTACTCTGGGGCCAACGTCCTGACTTTC. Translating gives CASSQRLTAYSGANVLTF.

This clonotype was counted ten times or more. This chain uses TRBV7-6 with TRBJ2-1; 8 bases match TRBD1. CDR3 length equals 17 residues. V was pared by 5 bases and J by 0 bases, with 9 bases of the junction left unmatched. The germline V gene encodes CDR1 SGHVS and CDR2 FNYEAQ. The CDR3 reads CASSHRTGQSSYNEQFF. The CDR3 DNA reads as TGTGCCAGCAGCCACCGGACAGGGCAAAGCTCCTACAATGAGCAGTTCTTC.

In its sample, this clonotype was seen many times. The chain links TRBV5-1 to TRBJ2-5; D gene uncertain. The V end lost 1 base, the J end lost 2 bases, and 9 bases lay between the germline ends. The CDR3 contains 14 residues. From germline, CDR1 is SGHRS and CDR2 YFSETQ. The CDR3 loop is CASSLRTAQETQYF. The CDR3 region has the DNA TGCGCCAGCAGCTTGAGGACGGCGCAAGAGACCCAGTACTTC. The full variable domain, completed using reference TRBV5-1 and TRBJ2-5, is KAGVTQTPRYLIKTRGQQVTLSCSPISGHRSVSWYQQTPGQGLQFLFEYFSETQRNKGNFPGRFSGRQFSNSRSEMNVSTLELGDSALYLCASSLRTAQETQYFGPGTRLLVL.

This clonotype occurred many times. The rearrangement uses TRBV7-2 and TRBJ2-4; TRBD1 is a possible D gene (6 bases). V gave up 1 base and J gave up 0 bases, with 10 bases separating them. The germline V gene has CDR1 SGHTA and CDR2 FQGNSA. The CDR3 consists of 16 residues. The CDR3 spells CASSLGGGLAKNIQYF. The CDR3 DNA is TGTGCCAGCAGCTTAGGAGGGGGATTAGCCAAAAACATTCAGTACTTC.

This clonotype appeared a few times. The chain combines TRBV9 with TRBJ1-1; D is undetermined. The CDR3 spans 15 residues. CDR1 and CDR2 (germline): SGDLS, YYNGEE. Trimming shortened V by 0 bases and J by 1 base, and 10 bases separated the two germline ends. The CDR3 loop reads CASSVGSYANTEAFF. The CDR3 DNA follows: TGTGCCAGCAGCGTAGGGAGTTATGCGAACACTGAAGCTTTCTTT.

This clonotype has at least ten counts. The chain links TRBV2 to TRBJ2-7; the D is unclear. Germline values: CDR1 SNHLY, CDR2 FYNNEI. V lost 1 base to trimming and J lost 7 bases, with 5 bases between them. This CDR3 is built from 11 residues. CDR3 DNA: TGTGCCAGCAGTGAAGGGCGGGAGCAGTACTTC. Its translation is CASSEGREQYF.

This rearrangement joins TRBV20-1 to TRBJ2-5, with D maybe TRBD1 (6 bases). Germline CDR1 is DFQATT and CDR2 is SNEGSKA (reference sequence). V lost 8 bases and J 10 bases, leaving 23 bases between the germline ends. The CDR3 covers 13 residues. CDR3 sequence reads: CSTRRGSDNFQYF. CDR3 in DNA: TGCAGTACCAGAAGGGGGAGTGATAACTTCCAGTACTTC.

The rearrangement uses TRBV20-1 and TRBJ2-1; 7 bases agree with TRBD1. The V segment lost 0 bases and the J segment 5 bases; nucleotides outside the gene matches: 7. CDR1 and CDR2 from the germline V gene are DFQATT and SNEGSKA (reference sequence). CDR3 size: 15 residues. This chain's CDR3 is CSAREVDRANNEQFF. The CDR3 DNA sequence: TGCAGTGCTAGAGAAGTCGACAGGGCTAACAATGAGCAGTTCTTC.

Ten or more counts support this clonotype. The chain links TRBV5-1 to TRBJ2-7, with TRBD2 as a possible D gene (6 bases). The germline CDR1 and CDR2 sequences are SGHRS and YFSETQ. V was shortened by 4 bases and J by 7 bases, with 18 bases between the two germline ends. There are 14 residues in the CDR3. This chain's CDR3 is CASSPSAGLGEQYF. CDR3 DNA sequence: TGCGCCAGCAGCCCCTCTGCGGGGCTGGGGGAGCAGTACTTC.

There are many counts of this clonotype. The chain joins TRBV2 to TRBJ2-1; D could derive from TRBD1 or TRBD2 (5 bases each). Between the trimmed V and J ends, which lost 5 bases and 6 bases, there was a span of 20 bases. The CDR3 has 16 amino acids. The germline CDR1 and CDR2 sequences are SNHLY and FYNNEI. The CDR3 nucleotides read TGTGCCAGCAGTCCCTCTGGGACGCCGCAATCCAATGAGCAGTTCTTC. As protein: CASSPSGTPQSNEQFF.

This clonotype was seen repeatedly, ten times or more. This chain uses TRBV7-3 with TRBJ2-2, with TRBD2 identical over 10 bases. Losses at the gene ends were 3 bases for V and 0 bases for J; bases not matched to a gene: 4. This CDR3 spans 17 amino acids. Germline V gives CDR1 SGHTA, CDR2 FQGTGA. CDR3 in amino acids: CASSFLGLASNTGELFF. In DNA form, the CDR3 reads TGTGCCAGCAGCTTCCTGGGACTAGCGTCGAACACCGGGGAGCTGTTTTTT.

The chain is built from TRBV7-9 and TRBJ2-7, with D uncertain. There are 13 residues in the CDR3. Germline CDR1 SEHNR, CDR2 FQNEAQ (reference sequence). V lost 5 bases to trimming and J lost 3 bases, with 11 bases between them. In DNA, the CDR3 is TGTGCCAGCAGCCCCCGCGGCAGCTACGAGCAGTACGTC. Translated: CASSPRGSYEQYV.

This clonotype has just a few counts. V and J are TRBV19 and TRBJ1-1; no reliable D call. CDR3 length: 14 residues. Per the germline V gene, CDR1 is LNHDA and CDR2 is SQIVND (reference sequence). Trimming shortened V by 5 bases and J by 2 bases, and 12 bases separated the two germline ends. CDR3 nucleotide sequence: TGTGCCAGTAGTTTTACTCCAAGAAACACTGAAGCTTTCTTT. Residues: CASSFTPRNTEAFF. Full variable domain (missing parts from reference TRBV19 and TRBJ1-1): DGGITQSPKYLFRKEGQNVTLSCEQNLNHDAMYWYRQDPGQGLRLIYYSQIVNDFQKGDIAEGYSVSREKKESFPLTVTSAQKNPTAFYLCASSFTPRNTEAFFGQGTRLTVV.

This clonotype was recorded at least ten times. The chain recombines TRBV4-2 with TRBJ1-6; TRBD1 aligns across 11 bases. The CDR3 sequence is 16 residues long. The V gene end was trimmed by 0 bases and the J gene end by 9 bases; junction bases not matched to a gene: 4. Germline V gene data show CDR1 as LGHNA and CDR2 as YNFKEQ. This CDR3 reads CASSQDRGTGGSPLHF. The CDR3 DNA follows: TGTGCCAGCAGCCAAGATCGGGGGACAGGGGGTTCACCCCTCCACTTT.

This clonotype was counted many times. This CDR3 is CASSLILAREQYF. The CDR3 DNA is TGTGCCAGCAGCTTAATTCTAGCGAGGGAGCAGTACTTC. The V call is TRBV7-9, the J call TRBJ2-7; D is perhaps TRBD2 (6 bases). V was clipped by 2 bases and J by 7 bases, with 12 bases between them. This CDR3 region has 13 residues. The germline CDR1 and CDR2 sequences are SEHNR and FQNEAQ (reference sequence).

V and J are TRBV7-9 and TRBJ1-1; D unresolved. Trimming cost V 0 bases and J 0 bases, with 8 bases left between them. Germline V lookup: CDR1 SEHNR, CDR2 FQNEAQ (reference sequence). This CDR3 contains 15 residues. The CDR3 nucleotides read TGTGCCAGCAGCTTAGCTAAGGGAGTGAACACTGAAGCTTTCTTT. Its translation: CASSLAKGVNTEAFF.

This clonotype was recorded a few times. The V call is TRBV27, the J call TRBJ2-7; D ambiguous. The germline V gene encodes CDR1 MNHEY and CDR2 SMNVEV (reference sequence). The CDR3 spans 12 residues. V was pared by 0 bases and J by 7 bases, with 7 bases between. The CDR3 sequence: CASSLSTGEQYF. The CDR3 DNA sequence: TGTGCCAGCAGTTTATCGACCGGGGAGCAGTACTTC.

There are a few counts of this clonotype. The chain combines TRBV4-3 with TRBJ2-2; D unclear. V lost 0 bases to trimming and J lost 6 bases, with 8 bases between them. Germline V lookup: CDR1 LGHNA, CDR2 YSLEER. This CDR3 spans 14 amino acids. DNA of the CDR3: TGCGCCAGCAGCCAAGACGGCAGCTCCGGGGAGCTGTTTTTT. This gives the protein CASSQDGSSGELFF.

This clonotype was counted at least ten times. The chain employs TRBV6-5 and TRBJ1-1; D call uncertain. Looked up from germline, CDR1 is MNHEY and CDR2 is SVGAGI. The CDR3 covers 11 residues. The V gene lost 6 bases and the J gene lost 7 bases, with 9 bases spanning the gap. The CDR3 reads CASSLRGEAFF. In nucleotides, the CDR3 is TGTGCCAGCAGCCTCCGTGGTGAAGCTTTCTTT.

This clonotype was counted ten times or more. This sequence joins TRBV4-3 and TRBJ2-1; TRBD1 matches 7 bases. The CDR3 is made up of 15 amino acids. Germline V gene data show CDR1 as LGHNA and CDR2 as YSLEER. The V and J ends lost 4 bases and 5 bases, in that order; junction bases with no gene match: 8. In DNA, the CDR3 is TGCGCCAGCAGCCCCCGACACAGGGGTAACAATGAGCAGTTCTTC. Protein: CASSPRHRGNNEQFF.